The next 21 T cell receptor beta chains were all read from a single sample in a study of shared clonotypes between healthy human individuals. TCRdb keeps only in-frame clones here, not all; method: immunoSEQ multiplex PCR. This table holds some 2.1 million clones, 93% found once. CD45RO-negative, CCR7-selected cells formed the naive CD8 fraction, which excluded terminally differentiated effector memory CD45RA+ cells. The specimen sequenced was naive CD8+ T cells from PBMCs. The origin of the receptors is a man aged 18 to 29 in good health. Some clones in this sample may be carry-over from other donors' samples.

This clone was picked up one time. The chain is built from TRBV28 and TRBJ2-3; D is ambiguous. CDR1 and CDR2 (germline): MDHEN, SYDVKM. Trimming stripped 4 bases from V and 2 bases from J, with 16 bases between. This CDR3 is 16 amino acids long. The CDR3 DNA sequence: TGTGCCAGCAGTTCCCCGGCAGTATGGGACACAGATACGCAGTATTTT. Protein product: CASSSPAVWDTDTQYF.

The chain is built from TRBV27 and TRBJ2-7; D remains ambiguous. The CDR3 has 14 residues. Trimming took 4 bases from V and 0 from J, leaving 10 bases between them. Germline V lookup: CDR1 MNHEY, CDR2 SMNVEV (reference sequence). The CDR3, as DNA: TGTGCCAGCAGTTCCCACTTAAACTCCTACGAGCAGTACTTC. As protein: CASSSHLNSYEQYF.

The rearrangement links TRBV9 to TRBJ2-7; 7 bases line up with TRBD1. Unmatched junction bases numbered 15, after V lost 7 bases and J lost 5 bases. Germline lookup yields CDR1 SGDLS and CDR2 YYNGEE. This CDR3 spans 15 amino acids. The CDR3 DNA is TGTGCCAGCGCTAGAGGGGCAGGGGGAACAAACGAGCAGTACTTC. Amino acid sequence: CASARGAGGTNEQYF.

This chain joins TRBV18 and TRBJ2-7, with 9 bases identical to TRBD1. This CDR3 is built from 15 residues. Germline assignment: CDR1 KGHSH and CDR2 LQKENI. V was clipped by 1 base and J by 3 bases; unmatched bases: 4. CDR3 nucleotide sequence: TGTGCCAGCTCACCACGGGACAGGGCCCACTACGAGCAGTACTTC. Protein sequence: CASSPRDRAHYEQYF.

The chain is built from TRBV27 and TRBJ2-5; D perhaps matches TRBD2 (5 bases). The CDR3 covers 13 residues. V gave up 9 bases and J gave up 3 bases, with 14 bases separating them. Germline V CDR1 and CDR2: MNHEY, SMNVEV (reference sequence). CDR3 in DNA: TGTGCCAGTACTTCCCCAGCGGAAGAGACCCAGTACTTC. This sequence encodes CASTSPAEETQYF.

The CDR3 reads CASSQGLVVTDTQYF. The CDR3 DNA is TGTGCCAGCAGCCAAGGCCTAGTAGTCACAGATACGCAGTATTTT. The chain is built from TRBV4-2 and TRBJ2-3; D gene uncertain. This CDR3 contains 15 residues. V lost 1 base to trimming and J lost 2 bases, with 10 bases between them. The germline CDR1 and CDR2 sequences are LGHNA and YNFKEQ.

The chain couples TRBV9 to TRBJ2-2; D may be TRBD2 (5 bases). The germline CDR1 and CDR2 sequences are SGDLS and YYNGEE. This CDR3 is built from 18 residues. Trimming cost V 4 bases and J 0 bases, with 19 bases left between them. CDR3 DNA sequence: TGTGCCAGCAGCCCGCTACGGGGTACCCCCGCGAACACCGGGGAGCTGTTTTTT. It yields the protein CASSPLRGTPANTGELFF.

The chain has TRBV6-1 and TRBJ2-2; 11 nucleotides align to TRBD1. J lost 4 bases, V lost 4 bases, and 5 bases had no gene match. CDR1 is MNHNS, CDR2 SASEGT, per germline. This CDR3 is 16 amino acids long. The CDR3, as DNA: TGTGCCAGCAGTGTCGCCGGGACAGGGGGCACCGGGGAGCTGTTTTTT. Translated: CASSVAGTGGTGELFF.

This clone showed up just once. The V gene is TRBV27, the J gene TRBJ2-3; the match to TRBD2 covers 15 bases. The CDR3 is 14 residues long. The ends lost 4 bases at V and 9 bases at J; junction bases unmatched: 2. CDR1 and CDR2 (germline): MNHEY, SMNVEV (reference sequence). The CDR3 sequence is CASSSGTSGRTQYF. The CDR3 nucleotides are TGTGCCAGCAGTTCCGGGACTAGCGGGAGGACGCAGTATTTT.

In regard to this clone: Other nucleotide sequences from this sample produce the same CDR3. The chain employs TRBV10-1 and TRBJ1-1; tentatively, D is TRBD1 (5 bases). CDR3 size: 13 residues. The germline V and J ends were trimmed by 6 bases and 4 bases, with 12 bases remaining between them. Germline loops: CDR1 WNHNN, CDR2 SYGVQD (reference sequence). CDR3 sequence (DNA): TGCGCCAGCAGAGGGACGGCGGGCACTGAAGCTTTCTTT. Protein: CASRGTAGTEAFF.

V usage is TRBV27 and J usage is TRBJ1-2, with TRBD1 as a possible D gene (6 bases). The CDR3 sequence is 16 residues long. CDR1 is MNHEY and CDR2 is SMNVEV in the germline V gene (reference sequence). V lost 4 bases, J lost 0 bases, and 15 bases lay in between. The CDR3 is CASSSGTTGSNYGYTF. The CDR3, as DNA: TGTGCCAGCAGTTCTGGAACGACAGGTTCTAACTATGGCTACACCTTC.

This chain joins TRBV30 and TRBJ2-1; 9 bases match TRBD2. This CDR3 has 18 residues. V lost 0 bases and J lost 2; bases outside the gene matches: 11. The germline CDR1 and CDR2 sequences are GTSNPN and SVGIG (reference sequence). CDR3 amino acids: CAWSVPGLAPRPYNEQFF. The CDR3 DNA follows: TGTGCCTGGAGTGTGCCGGGACTAGCTCCCAGGCCCTACAATGAGCAGTTCTTC. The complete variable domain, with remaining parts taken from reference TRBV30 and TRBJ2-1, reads SQTIHQWPATLVQPVGSPLSLECTVEGTSNPNLYWYRQAAGRGLQLLFYSVGIGQISSEVPQNLSASRPQDRQFILSSKKLLLSDSGFYLCAWSVPGLAPRPYNEQFFGPGTRLTVL.

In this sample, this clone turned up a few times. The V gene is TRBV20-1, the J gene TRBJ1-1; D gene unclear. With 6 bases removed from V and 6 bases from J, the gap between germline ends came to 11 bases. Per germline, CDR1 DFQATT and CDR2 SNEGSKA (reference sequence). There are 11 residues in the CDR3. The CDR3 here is CSARGGPEAFF. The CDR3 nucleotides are TGCAGTGCACGGGGAGGGCCTGAAGCTTTCTTT.

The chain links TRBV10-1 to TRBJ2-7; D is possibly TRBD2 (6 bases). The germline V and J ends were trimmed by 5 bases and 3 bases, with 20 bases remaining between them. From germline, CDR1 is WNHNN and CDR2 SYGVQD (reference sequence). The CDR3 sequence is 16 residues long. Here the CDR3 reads CASSPTEGGEIYEQYF. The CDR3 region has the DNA TGCGCCAGCAGTCCGACGGAGGGTGGAGAGATCTACGAGCAGTACTTC.

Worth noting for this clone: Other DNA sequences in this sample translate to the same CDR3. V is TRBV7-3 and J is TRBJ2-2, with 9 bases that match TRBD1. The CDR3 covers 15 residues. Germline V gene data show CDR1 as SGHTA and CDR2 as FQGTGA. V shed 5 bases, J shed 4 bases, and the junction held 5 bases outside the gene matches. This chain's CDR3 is CASSPRDRATGELFF. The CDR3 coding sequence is TGTGCCAGCAGCCCCCGGGACAGGGCCACCGGGGAGCTGTTTTTT. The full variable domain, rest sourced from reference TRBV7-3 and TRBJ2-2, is GAGVSQTPSNKVTEKGKYVELRCDPISGHTALYWYRQSLGQGPEFLIYFQGTGAADDSGLPNDRFFAVRPEGSVSTLKIQRTERGDSAVYLCASSPRDRATGELFFGEGSRLTVL.

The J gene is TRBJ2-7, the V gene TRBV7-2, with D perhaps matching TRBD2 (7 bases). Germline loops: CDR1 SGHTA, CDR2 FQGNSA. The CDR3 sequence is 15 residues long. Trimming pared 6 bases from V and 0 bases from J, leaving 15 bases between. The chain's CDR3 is CASRRGRGNSYEQYF. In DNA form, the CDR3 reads TGTGCCAGCAGACGTGGGAGGGGGAACTCCTACGAGCAGTACTTC.

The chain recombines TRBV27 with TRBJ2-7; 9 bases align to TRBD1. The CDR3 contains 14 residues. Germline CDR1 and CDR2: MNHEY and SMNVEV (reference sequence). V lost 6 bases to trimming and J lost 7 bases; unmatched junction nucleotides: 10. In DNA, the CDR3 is TGTGCCAGCAGGGGACAGGGAGGCCCCGGGGAGCAGTACTTC. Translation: CASRGQGGPGEQYF.

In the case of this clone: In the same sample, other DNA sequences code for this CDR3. Here the CDR3 DNA reads TGCGCCAGCAGCCAAGATCCGGGTCTGAACACTGAAGCTTTCTTT. Protein: CASSQDPGLNTEAFF. This sequence joins TRBV4-1 and TRBJ1-1; unclear D gene. This CDR3 is built from 15 residues. Trimming removed 0 bases from V and 0 bases from J, with 8 bases in between. The germline gives CDR1 MGHRA, CDR2 YSYEKL.

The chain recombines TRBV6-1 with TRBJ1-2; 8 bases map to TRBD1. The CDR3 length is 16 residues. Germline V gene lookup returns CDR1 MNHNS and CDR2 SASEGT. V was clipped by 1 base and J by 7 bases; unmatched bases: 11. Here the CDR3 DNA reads TGTGCCAGCAGTGAAGAAGGGCCCAGGACAGGGTTTGGCTACACCTTC. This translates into CASSEEGPRTGFGYTF.

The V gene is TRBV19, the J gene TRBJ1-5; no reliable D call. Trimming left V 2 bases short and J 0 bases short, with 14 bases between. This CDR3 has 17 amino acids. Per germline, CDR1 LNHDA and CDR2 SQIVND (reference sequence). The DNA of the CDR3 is TGTGCCAGTAGTATAACCGCCGGACCGTATAGCAATCAGCCCCAGCATTTT. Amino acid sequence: CASSITAGPYSNQPQHF.

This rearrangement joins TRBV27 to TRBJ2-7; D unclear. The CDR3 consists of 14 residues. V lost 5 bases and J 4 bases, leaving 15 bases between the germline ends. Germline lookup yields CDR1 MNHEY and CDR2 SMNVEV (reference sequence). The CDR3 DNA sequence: TGTGCCAGCAGTACCCGCGAGAGAGCTTACGAGCAGTACTTC. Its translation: CASSTRERAYEQYF.